This paragraph reports one TCR beta chain. Its specificity is not known. This record comes from a study of OX40 agonist ivuxolimab in advanced cancers. Across the study: Ivuxolimab, an antibody that agonizes OX40 (CD134), was administered to the patients. Partial responses occurred in three patients (one hepatocellular carcinoma, two cutaneous melanoma). General study findings and limits: At 0.1 to 3.0 mg/kg, clonal expansion of CD4+ and CD8+ blood T cells had occurred by week 6.

Germline CDR1 GTSNPN, CDR2 SVGIG (reference sequence). The V gene end was trimmed by 1 base and the J gene end by 0 bases; junction bases not matched to a gene: 5. The CDR3 is made up of 15 amino acids. Generated by immunoSEQ multiplex PCR, the TCRdb table keeps only in-frame clones and is missing some. The data contain around 68,000 clones, approximately 90% of them singletons. The TCR was taken from an adult with an advanced solid tumor such as melanoma, head and neck, liver or kidney cancer. This chain links TRBV30 with TRBJ1-1; 7 bases align to TRBD1. Sample: CD4+ or CD8+ T cells sorted from blood, taken in a trial of the OX40 agonist ivuxolimab. The CDR3, as DNA: TGTGCCTGGAGTGGAGCGCAGGGGGTGAACACTGAAGCTTTCTTT. This sequence encodes CAWSGAQGVNTEAFF.